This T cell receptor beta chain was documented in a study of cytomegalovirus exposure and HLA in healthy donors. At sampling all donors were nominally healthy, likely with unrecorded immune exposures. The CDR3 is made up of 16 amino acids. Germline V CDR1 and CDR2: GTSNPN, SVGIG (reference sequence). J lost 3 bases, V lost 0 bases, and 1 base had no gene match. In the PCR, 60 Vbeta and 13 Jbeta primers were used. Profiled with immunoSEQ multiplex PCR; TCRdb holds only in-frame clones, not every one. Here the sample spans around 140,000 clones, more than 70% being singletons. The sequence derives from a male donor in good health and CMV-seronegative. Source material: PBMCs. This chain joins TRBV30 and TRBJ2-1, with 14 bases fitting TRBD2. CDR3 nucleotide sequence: TGTGCCTGGAGTGTAGGGACTAGCGGGGGCTACAATGAGCAGTTCTTC. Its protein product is CAWSVGTSGGYNEQFF.